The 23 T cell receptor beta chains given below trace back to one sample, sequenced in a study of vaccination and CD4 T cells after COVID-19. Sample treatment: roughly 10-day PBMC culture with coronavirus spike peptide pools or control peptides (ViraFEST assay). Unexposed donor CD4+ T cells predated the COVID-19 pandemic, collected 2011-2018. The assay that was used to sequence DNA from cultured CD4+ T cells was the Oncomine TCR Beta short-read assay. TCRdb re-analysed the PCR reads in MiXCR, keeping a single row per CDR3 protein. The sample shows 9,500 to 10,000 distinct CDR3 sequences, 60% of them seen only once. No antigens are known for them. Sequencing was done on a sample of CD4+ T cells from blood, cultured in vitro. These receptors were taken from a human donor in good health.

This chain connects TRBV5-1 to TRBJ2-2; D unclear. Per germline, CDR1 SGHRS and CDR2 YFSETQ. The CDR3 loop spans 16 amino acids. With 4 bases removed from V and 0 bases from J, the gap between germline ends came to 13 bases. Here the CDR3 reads CASSPTLPANTGELFF. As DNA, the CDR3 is TGCGCCAGCAGCCCCACCCTGCCTGCGAACACCGGGGAGCTGTTTTTT.

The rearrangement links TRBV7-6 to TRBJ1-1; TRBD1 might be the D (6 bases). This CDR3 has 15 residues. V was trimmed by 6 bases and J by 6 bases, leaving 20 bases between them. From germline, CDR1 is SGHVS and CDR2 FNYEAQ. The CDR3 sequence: CASSFSAGVRAEAFF. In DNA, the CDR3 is TGTGCCAGCAGTTTTTCCGCAGGGGTTCGCGCTGAAGCTTTCTTT.

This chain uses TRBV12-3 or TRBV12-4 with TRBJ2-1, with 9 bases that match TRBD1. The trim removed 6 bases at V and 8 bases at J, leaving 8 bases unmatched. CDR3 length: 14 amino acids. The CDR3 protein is CASRGTGKRDEQFF. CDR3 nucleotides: TGTGCCAGCAGGGGGACAGGGAAGAGGGATGAGCAGTTCTTC.

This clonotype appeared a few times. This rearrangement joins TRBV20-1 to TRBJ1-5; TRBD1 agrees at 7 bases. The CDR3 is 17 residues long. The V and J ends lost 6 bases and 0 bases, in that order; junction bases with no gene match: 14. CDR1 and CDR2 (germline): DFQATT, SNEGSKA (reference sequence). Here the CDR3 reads CSAKPIIGQDSNQPQHF. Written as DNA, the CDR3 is TGCAGTGCCAAACCTATAATCGGACAGGATAGCAATCAGCCCCAGCATTTT.

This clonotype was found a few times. CDR3 in DNA: TGTGCCAGCACTGTTTTGGCGGGGTATGGCTACACCTTC. Translation: CASTVLAGYGYTF. The chain uses TRBV2 and TRBJ1-2, with D hard to call. With 7 bases removed from V and 5 bases from J, the gap between germline ends came to 14 bases. CDR1 is SNHLY and CDR2 is FYNNEI in the germline V gene. The CDR3 consists of 13 residues.

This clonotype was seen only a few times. The chain's CDR3 is CASSYGHRGPYGYTF. CDR3 DNA sequence: TGTGCCAGCAGTTACGGGCACAGGGGCCCCTATGGCTACACCTTC. This chain links TRBV28 with TRBJ1-2, with 7 bases lining up with TRBD1. CDR1 MDHEN and CDR2 SYDVKM come from the germline V gene. CDR3 length: 15 residues. J gave up 4 bases and V 4 bases, and 9 bases lay outside the gene matches.

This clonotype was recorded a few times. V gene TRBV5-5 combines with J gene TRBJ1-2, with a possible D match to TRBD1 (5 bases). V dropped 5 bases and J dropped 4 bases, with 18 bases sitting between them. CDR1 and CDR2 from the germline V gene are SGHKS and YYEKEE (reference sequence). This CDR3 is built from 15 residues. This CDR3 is CASSFTSDSSYGYTF. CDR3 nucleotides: TGTGCCAGCAGTTTTACCTCAGACAGTTCCTATGGCTACACCTTC. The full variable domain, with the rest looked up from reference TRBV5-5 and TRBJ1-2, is DAGVTQSPTHLIKTRGQQVTLRCSPISGHKSVSWYQQVLGQGPQFIFQYYEKEERGRGNFPDRFSARQFPNYSSELNVNALLLGDSALYLCASSFTSDSSYGYTFGSGTRLTVV.

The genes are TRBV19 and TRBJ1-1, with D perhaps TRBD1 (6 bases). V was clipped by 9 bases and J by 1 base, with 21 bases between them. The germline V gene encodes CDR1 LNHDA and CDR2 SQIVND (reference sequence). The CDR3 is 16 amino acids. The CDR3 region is CASAYGTRERNTEAFF. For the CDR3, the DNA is TGTGCCAGCGCGTACGGGACAAGAGAGAGGAACACTGAAGCTTTCTTT.

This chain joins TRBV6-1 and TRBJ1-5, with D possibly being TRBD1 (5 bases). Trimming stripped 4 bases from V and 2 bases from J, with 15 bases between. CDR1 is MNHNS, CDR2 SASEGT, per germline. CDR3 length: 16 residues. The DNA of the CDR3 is TGTGCCAGCAGTGTGACGAGGAGGGGACGCAATCAGCCCCAGCATTTT. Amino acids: CASSVTRRGRNQPQHF.

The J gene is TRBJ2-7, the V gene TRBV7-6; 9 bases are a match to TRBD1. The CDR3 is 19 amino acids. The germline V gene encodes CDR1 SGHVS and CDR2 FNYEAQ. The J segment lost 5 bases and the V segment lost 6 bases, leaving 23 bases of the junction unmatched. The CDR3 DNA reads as TGTGCCAGCAGTTACCGGGCCGCTGGAGACAGGGGGGTTTGGCACGAGCAGTACTTC. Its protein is CASSYRAAGDRGVWHEQYF.

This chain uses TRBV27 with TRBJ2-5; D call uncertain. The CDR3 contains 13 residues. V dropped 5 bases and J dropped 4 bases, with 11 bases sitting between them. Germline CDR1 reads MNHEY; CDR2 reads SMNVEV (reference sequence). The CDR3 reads CASSRQLGETQYF. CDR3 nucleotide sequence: TGTGCCAGCAGTCGACAACTGGGAGAGACCCAGTACTTC.

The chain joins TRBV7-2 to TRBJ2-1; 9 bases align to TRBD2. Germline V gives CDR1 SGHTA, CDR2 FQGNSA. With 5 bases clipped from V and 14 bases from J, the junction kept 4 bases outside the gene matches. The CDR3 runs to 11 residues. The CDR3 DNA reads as TGTGCCAGCAGCCTCGGACTAGCGAAGTTCTTC. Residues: CASSLGLAKFF.

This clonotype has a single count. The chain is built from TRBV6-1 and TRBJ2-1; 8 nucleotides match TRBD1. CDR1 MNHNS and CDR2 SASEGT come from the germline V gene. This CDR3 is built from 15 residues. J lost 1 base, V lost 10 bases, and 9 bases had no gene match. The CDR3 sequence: CAIPSGQESYNEQFF. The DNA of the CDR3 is TGTGCCATCCCATCGGGACAGGAGTCCTACAATGAGCAGTTCTTC.

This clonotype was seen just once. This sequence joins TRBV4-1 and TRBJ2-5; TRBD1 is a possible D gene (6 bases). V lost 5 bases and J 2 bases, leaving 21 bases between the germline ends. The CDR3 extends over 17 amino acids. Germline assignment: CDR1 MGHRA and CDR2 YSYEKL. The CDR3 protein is CASSWVPGVAEQETQYF. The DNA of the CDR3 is TGCGCCAGCAGCTGGGTTCCAGGGGTAGCCGAGCAAGAGACCCAGTACTTC.

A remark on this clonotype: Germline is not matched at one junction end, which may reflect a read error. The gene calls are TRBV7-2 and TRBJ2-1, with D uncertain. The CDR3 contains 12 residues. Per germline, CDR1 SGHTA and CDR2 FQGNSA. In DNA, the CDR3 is TGTGCCAGCAGCTCTCCGTACACTGAGCAGTTCTTC. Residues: CASSSPYTEQFF.

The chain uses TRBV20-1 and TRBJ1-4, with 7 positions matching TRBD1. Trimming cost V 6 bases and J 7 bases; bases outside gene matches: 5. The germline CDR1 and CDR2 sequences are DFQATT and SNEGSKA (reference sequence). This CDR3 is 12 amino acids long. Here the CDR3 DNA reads TGCAGTGCAAGGACAGGCGGTGAAAAACTGTTTTTT. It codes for CSARTGGEKLFF.

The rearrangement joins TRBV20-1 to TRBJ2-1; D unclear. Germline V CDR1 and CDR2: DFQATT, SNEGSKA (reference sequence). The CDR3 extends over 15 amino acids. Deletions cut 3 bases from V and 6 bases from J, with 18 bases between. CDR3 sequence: CSASALVGTSNEQFF. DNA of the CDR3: TGCAGTGCTAGTGCCCTAGTGGGAACGAGCAATGAGCAGTTCTTC.

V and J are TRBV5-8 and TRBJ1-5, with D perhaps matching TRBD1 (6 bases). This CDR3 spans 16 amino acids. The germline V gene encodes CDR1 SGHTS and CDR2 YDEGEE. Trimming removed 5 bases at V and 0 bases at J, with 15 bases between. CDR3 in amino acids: CASSLVGGYSNQPQHF. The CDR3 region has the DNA TGTGCCAGCAGTCTGGTAGGGGGGTATAGCAATCAGCCCCAGCATTTT.

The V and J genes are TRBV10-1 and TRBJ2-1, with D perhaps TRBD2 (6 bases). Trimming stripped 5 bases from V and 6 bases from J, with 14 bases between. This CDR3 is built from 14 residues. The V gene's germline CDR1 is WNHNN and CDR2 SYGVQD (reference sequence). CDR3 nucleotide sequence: TGCGCCAGCAGTATGGCGGGATCGGGCAATGAGCAGTTCTTC. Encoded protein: CASSMAGSGNEQFF.

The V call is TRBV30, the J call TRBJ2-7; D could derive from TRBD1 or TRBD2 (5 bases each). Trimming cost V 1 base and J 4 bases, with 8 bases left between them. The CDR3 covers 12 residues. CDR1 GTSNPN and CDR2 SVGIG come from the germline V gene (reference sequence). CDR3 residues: CAWSGGKYEQYF. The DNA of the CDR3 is TGTGCCTGGAGTGGGGGGAAATACGAGCAGTACTTC.

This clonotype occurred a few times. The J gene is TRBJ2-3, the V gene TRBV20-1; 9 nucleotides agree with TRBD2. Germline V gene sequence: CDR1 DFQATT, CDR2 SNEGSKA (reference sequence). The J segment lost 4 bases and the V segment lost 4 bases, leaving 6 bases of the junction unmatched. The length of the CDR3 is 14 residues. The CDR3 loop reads CSANSGSGADTQYF. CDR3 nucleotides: TGCAGTGCTAATAGCGGGAGTGGGGCAGATACGCAGTATTTT.

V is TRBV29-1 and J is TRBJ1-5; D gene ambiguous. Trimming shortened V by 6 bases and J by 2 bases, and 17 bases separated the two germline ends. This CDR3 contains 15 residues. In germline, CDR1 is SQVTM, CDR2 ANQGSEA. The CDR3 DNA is TGCAGCGTGGCTGACGGCCTTCTGGGCAATCAGCCCCAGCATTTT. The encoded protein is CSVADGLLGNQPQHF.

The CDR3 DNA sequence: TGTGCCAGCAGTTTTGGGGCTTCCTACAATGAGCAGTTCTTC. It yields the protein CASSFGASYNEQFF. The genes are TRBV27 and TRBJ2-1; a weak D match, TRBD1 (5 bases). CDR1 and CDR2 (germline): MNHEY, SMNVEV (reference sequence). The V gene lost 3 bases and the J gene lost 1 base, with 7 bases spanning the gap. This CDR3 has 14 amino acids.